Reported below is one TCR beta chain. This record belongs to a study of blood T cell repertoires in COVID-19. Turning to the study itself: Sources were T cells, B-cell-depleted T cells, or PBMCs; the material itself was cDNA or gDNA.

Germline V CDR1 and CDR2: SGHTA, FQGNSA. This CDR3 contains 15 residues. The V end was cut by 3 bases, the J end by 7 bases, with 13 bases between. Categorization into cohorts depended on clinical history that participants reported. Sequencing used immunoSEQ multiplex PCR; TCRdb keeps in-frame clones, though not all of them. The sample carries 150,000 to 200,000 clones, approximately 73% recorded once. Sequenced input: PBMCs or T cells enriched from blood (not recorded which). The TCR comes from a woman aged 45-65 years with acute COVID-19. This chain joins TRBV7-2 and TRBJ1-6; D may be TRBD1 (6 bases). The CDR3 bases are TGTGCCAGCAGCTTCCCCACAGGGACCAATTCACCCCTCCACTTT. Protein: CASSFPTGTNSPLHF. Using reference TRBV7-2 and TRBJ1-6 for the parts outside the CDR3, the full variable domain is GAGVSQSPSNKVTEKGKDVELRCDPISGHTALYWYRQSLGQGLEFLIYFQGNSAPDKSGLPSDRFSAERTGGSVSTLTIQRTQQEDSAVYLCASSFPTGTNSPLHFGNGTRLTVT.